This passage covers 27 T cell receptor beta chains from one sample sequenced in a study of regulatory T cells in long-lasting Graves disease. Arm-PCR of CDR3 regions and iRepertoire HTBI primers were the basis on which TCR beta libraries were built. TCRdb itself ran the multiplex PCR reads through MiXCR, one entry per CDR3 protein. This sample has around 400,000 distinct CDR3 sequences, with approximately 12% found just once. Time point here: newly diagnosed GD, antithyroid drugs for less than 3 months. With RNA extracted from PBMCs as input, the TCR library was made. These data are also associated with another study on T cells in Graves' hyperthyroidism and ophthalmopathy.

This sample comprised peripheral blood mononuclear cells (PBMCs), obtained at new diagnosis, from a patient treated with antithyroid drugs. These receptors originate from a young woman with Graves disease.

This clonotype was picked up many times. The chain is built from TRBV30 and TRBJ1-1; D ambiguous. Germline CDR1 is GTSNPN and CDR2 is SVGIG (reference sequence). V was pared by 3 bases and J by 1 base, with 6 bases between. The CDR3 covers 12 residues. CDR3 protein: CAWRTQNTEAFF. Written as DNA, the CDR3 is TGTGCCTGGAGGACCCAGAACACTGAAGCTTTCTTT.

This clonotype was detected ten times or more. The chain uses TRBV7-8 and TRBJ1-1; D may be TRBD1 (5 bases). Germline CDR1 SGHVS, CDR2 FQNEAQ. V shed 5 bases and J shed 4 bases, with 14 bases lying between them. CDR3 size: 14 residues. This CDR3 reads CASSPIRRGTEAFF. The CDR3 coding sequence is TGTGCCAGCAGCCCCATTCGAAGGGGCACTGAAGCTTTCTTT.

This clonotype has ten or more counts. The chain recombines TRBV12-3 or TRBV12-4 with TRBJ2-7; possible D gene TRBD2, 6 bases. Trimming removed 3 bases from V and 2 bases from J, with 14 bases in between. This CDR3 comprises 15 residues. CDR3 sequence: CASSFSASVAYEQYF. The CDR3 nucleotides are TGTGCCAGCAGTTTTTCGGCTAGCGTCGCCTACGAGCAGTACTTC.

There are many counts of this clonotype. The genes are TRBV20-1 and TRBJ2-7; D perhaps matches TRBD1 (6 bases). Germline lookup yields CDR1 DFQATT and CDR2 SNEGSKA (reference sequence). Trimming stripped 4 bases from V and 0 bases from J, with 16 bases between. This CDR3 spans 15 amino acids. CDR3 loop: CSAIRDTMNSYEQYV. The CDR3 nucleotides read TGCAGTGCTATCCGGGACACAATGAACTCCTACGAGCAGTACGTC.

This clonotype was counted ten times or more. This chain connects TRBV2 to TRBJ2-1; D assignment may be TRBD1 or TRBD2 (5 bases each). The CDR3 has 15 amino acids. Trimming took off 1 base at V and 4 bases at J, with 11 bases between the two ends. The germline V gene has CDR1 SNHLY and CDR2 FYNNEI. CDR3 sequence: CASSEVRDGYNEQFF. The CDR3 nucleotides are TGTGCCAGCAGTGAAGTCCGGGACGGATACAATGAGCAGTTCTTC.

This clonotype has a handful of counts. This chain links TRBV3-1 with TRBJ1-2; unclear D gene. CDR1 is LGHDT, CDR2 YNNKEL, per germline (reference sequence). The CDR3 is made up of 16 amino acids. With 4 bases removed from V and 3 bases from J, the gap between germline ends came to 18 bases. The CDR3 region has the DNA TGTGCCAGCAGCCCAGGACTCACCTCCGGCTACTATGGCTACACCTTC. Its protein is CASSPGLTSGYYGYTF.

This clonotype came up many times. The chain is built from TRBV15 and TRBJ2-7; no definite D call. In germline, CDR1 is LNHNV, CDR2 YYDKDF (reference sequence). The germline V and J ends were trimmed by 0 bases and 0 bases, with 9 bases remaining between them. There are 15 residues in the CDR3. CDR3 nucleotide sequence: TGTGCCACCAGCAGAGATTTTGCTAGCTCCTACGAGCAGTACTTC. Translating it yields CATSRDFASSYEQYF.

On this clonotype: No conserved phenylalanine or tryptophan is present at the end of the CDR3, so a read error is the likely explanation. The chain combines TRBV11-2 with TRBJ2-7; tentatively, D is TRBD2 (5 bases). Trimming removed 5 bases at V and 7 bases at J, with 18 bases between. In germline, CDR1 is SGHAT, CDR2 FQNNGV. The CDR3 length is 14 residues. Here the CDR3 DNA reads TGTGCCAGCAGCCAATCACCCGGGATTGGAGAGCAGTACCTC. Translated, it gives CASSQSPGIGEQYL.

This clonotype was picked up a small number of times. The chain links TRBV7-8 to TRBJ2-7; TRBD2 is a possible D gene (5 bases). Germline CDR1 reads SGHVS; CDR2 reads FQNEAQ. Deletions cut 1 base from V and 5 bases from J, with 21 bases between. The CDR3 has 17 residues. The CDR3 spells CASSLDPLGGSADEQYF. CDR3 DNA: TGTGCCAGCAGCTTAGATCCCCTTGGCGGGTCGGCGGACGAGCAGTACTTC.

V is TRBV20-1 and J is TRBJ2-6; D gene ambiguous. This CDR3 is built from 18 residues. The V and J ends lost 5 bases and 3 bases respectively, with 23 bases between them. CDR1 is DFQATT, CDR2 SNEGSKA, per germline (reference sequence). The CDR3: CSARPLIGPRVGANVLTF. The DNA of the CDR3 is TGCAGTGCTCGCCCCTTGATAGGCCCAAGAGTTGGGGCCAACGTCCTGACTTTC.

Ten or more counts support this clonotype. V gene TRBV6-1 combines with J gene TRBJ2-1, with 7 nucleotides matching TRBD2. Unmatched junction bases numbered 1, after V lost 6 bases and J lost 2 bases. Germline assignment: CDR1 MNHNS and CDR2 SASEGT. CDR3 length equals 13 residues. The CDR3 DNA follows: TGTGCCAGCAGGACTAGCCCCTACAATGAGCAGTTCTTC. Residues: CASRTSPYNEQFF.

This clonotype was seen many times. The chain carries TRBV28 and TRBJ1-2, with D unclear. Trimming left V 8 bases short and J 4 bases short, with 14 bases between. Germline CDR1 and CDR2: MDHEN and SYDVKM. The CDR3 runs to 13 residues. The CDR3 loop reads CASSLSEFYGYTF. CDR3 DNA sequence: TGTGCCAGCTCCCTCTCGGAATTCTATGGCTACACCTTC.

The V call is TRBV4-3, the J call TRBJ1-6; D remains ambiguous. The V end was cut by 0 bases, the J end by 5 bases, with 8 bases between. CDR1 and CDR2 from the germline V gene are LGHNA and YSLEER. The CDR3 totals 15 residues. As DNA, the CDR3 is TGCGCCAGCAGCCAAGAGTCAGCAAATAATTCACCCCTCCACTTT. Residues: CASSQESANNSPLHF.

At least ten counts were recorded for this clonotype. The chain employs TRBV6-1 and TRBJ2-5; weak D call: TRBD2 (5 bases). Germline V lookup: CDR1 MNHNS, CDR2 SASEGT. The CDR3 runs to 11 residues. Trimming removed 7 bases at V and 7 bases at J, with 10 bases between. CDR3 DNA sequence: TGTGCCAGCACCCACGGAGGGACCCAGTACTTC. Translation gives CASTHGGTQYF.

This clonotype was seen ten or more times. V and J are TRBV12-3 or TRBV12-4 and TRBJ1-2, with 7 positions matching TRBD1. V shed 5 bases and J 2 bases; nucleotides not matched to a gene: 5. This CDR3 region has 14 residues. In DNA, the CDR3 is TGTGCCAGCAGTCGGACAGGACCAAACTATGGCTACACCTTC. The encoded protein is CASSRTGPNYGYTF.

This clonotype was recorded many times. The CDR3 reads CASRSTVGRGEQFF. In DNA, the CDR3 is TGTGCCAGCAGATCTACGGTTGGGAGGGGTGAGCAGTTCTTC. V and J are TRBV28 and TRBJ2-1; 7 bases agree with TRBD2. Unmatched junction bases numbered 11, after V lost 6 bases and J lost 9 bases. The germline V gene encodes CDR1 MDHEN and CDR2 SYDVKM. The CDR3 contains 14 residues.

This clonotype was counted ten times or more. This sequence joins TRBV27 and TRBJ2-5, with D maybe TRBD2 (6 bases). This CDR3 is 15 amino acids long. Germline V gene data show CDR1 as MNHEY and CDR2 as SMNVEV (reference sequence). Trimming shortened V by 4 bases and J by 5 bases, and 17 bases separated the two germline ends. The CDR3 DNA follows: TGTGCCAGCAGTTCCCACTTGACTAGGCGCGAGACCCAGTACTTC. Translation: CASSSHLTRRETQYF.

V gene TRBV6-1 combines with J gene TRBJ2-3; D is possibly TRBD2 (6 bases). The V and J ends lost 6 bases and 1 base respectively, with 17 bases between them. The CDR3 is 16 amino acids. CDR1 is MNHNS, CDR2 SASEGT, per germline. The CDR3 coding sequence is TGTGCCAGCAGACCTAATAGCGGAGGGGGCACAGATACGCAGTATTTT. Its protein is CASRPNSGGGTDTQYF.

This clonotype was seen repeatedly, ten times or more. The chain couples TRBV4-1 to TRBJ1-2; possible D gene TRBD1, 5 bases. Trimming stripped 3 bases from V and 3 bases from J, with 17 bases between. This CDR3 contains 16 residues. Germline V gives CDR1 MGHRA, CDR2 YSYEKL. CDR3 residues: CASSHPGRVSDYGYTF. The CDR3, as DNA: TGCGCCAGCAGCCACCCAGGCAGGGTCAGTGACTATGGCTACACCTTC.

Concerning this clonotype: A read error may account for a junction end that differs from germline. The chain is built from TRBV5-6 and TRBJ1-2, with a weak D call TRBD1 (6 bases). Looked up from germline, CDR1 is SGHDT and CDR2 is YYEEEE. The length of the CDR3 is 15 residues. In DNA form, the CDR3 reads TGTGCCAACAGCCCCCCAACAGGGTACGACTATGGCTACACCTTC. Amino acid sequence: CANSPPTGYDYGYTF.

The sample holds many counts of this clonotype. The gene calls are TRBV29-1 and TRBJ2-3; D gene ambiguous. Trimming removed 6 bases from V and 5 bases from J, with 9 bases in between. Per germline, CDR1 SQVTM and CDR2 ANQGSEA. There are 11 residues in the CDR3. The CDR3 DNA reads TGCAGCGTCTCCCCGGGAGATACGCAGTATTTT. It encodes CSVSPGDTQYF.

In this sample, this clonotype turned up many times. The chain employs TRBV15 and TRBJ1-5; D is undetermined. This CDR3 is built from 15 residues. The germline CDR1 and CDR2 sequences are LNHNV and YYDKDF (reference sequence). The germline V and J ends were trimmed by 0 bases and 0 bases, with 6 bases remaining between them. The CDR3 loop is CATSRDGHSNQPQHF. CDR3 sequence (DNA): TGTGCCACCAGCAGAGATGGGCATAGCAATCAGCCCCAGCATTTT.

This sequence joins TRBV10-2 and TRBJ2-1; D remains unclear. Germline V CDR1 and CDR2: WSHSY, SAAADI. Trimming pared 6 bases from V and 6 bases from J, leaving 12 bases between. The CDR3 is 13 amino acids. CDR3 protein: CASSTMTPNEQFF. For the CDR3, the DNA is TGCGCCAGCAGCACCATGACTCCCAATGAGCAGTTCTTC.

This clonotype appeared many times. The CDR3 bases are TGTGCCAGCAGTTACTCGGGCAGGGGGGGTGAAGCTTTCTTT. It is translated as CASSYSGRGGEAFF. The genes are TRBV6-5 and TRBJ1-1; TRBD1 matches 7 bases. CDR3 length equals 14 residues. V was pared by 0 bases and J by 7 bases, with 5 bases of the junction left unmatched. Germline V gene data show CDR1 as MNHEY and CDR2 as SVGAGI.

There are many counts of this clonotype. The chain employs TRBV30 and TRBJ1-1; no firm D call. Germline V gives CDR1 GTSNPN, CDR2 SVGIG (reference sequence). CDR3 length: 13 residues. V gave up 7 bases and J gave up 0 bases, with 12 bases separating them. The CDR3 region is CASLRLMNTEAFF. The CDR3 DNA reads TGTGCCTCACTTCGACTTATGAACACTGAAGCTTTCTTT.

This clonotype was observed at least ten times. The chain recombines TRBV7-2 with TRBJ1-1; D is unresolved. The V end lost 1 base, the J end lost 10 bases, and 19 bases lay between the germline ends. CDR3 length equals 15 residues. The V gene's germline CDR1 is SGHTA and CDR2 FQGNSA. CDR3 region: CASSLGTDWVIGAFF. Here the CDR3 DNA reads TGTGCCAGCAGCTTAGGGACGGACTGGGTTATTGGAGCTTTCTTT.

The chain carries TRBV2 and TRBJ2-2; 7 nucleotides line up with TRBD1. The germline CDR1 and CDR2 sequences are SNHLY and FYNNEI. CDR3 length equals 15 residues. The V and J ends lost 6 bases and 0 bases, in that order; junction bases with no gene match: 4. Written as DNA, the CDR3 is TGTGCCAGCAGGGTACAGGGGACGAACACCGGGGAGCTGTTTTTT. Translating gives CASRVQGTNTGELFF. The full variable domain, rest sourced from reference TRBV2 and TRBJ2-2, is EPEVTQTPSHQVTQMGQEVILRCVPISNHLYFYWYRQILGQKVEFLVSFYNNEISEKSEIFDDQFSVERPDGSNFTLKIRSTKLEDSAMYFCASRVQGTNTGELFFGEGSRLTVL.